In this sample, the clone carrying this TCR beta chain turned up many times. The data are from a study of regulatory T cells in long-lasting Graves disease. Noted time point: newly diagnosed GD, antithyroid drugs for less than 3 months. RNA isolated from PBMCs was used to make the TCR library. Enrollment of patients was through an endocrinology department in Xi'an, China. Peripheral blood, about 9 milliliters per patient, was collected in EDTA tubes. CDR3 size: 15 residues. V was pared by 3 bases and J by 2 bases, with 8 bases between. Germline V gives CDR1 MNHEY, CDR2 SMNVEV (reference sequence). Arm-PCR with iRepertoire HTBI primers amplified the CDR3 regions for these TCR beta libraries. MiXCR, run by TCRdb on the multiplex PCR reads, gives a single entry per CDR3 protein. The data show about 620,000 distinct CDR3 sequences, roughly 15% seen once. This sample was also put to use in a study of T cells in Graves' hyperthyroidism and ophthalmopathy.

This receptor was identified in a woman in her thirties with Graves disease. The starting material was peripheral blood mononuclear cells (PBMCs), obtained at new diagnosis, from a patient treated with antithyroid drugs. The chain has TRBV27 and TRBJ1-6; no clear D gene. The CDR3 reads CASSFGVAYNSPLHF. The CDR3 DNA sequence: TGTGCCAGCAGTTTTGGGGTCGCCTATAATTCACCCCTCCACTTT.